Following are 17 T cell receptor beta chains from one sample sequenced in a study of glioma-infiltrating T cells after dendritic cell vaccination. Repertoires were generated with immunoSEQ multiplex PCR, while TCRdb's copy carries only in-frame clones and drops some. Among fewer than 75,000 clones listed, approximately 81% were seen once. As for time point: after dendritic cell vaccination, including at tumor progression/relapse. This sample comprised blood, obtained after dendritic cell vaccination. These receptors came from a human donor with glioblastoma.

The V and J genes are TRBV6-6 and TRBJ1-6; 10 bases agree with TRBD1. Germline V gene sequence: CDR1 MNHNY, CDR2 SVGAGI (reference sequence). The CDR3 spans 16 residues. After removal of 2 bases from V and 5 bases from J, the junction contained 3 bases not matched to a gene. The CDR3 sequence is CASSYQDRGHNSPLHF. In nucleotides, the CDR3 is TGTGCCAGCAGTTACCAAGACAGGGGGCATAATTCACCCCTCCACTTT.

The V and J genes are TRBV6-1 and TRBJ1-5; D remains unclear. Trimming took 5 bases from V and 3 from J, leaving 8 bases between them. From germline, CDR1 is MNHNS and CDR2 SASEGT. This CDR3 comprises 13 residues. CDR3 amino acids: CASSMEYNQPQHF. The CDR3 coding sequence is TGTGCCAGCAGTATGGAGTACAATCAGCCCCAGCATTTT.

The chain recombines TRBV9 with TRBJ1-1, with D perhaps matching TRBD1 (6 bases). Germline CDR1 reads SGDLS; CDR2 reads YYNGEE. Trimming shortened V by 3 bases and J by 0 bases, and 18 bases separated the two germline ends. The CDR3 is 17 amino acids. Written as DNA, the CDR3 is TGTGCCAGCAGCGAGTCCCGGGACACTACTATGAACACTGAAGCTTTCTTT. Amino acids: CASSESRDTTMNTEAFF.

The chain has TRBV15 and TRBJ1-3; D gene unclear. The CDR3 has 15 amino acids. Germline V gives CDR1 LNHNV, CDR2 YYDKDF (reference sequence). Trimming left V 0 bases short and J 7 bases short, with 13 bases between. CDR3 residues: CATSRDGQNLNTIYF. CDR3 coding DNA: TGTGCCACCAGCAGAGATGGGCAGAATCTTAACACCATATATTTT.

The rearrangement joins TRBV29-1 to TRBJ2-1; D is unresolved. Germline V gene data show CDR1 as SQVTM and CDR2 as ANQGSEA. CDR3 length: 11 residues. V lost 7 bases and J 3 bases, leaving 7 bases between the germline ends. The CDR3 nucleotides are TGCAGCGGACAAAACTACAATGAGCAGTTCTTC. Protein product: CSGQNYNEQFF.

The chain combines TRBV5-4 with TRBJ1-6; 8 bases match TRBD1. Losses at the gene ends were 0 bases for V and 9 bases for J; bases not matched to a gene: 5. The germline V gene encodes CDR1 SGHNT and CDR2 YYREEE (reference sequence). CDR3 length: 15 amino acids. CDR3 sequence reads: CASSLAGGESSPLHF. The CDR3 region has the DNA TGTGCCAGCAGCTTGGCAGGGGGCGAGTCTTCACCCCTCCACTTT.

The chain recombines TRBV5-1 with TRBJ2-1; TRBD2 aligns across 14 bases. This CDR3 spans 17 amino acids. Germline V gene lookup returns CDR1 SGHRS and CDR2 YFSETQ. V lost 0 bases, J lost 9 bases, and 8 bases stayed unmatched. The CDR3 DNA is TGCGCCAGCAGCTTGGCTCGACTAGCGGGGGGGCTGGGTGAGCAGTTCTTC. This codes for CASSLARLAGGLGEQFF.

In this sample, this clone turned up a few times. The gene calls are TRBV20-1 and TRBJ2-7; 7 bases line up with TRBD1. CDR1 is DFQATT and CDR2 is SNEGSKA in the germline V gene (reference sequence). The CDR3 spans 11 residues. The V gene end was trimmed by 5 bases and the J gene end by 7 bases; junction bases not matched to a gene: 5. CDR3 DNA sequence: TGCAGTGCTGCACAGGGGTGGGAGCAGTACTTC. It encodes CSAAQGWEQYF.

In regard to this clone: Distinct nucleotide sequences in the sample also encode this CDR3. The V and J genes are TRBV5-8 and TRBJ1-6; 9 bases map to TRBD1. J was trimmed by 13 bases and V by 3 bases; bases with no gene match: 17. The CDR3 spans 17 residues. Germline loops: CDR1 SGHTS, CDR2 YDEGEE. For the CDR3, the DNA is TGTGCCAGCAGCTCGGGAGGGACAGGGCAGAAGGAGCCCCCCCTCCACTTT. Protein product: CASSSGGTGQKEPPLHF.

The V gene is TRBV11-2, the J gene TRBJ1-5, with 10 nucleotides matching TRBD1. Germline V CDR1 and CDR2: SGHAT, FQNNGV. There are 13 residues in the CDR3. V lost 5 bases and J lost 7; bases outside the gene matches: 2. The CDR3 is CASSRDRGQPQHF. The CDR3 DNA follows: TGTGCCAGCAGCCGGGACAGGGGACAGCCCCAGCATTTT.

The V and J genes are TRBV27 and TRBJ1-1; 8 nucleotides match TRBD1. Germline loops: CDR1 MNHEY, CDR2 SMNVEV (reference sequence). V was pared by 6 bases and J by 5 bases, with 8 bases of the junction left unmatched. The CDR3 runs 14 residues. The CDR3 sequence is CASRPIQGETEAFF. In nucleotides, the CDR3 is TGTGCCAGCAGGCCGATACAGGGGGAAACTGAAGCTTTCTTT.

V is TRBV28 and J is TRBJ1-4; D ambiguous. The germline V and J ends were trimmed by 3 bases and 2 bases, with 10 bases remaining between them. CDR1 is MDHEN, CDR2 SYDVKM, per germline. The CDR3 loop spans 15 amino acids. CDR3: CASSLSSGTNEKLFF. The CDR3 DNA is TGTGCCAGCAGTTTGTCATCGGGTACTAATGAAAAACTGTTTTTT.

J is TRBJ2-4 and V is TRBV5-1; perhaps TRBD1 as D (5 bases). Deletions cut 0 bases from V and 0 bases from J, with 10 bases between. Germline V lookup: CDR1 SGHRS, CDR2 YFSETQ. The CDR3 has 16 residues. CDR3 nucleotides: TGCGCCAGCAGCTTGGGACAGAATCTAGCCAAAAACATTCAGTACTTC. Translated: CASSLGQNLAKNIQYF.

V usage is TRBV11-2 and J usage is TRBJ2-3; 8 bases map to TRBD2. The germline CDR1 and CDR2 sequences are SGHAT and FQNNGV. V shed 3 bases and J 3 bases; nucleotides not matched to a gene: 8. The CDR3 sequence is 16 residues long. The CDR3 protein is CASSLYGGGTTDTQYF. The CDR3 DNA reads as TGTGCCAGCAGCTTGTATGGCGGGGGGACGACAGATACGCAGTATTTT.

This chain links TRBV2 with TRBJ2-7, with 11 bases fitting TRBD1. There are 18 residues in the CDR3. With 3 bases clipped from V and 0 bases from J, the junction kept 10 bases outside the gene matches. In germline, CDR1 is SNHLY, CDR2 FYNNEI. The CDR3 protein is CASSDPGQGAFSSYEQYF. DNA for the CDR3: TGTGCCAGCAGTGACCCTGGACAGGGGGCCTTTTCCTCCTACGAGCAGTACTTC.

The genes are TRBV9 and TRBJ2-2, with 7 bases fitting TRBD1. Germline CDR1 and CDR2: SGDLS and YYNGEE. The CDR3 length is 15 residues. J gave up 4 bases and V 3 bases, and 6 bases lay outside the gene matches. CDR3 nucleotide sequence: TGTGCCAGCAGCGCCGGACAGGTCCTCACCGGGGAGCTGTTTTTT. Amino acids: CASSAGQVLTGELFF.

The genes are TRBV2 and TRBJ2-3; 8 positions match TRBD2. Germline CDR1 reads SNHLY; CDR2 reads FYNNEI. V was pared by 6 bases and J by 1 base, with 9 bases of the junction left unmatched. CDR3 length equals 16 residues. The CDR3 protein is CASRAQSGGRTDTQYF. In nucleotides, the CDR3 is TGTGCCAGCAGAGCTCAGAGCGGGGGCCGCACAGATACGCAGTATTTT.